Shown below are 8 T cell receptor beta chains from a single sample sequenced in a study of STAT3 mutations in large granular lymphocyte leukemia. These TCRs' antigens remain unknown. The protocol was immunoSEQ multiplex PCR, while the TCRdb copy is restricted to in-frame clones and leaves out a portion. The sample contains around 4,000 clones, about 80% of which appear only once. Study outcomes and limitations: In T-cell large granular lymphocyte leukemia, about half of patients showed multiple immunodominant subclonotypes.

The material sequenced was peripheral blood mononuclear cells. All receptors come from a boy aged 5 to 17 with T-cell large granular lymphocyte leukemia. Some clones in this sample may be carry-over from other donors' samples.

This clone is a singleton in its sample. V gene TRBV7-2 combines with J gene TRBJ2-7, with D possibly being TRBD1 or TRBD2 (5 bases each). Germline CDR1 reads SGHTA; CDR2 reads FQGNSA. The ends were cut back, 5 bases at V and 6 bases at J, with 17 bases in the middle. The CDR3 has 14 amino acids. CDR3 in amino acids: CASSLRDGRSEQYF. The CDR3, as DNA: TGTGCCAGCAGCCTACGGGACGGAAGGAGCGAGCAGTACTTC.

The CDR3 nucleotides are TGTGCCTGGAGTGTGATTCGGGTAAGCTCCTACAATGAGCAGTTCTTC. Translated: CAWSVIRVSSYNEQFF. The gene calls are TRBV30 and TRBJ2-1; no reliable D call. Per germline, CDR1 GTSNPN and CDR2 SVGIG (reference sequence). Trimming shortened V by 0 bases and J by 0 bases, and 12 bases separated the two germline ends. The CDR3 is 16 amino acids.

J is TRBJ2-5 and V is TRBV18, with 9 bases fitting TRBD2. J lost 4 bases, V lost 5 bases, and 8 bases had no gene match. This CDR3 region has 15 residues. Germline CDR1 KGHSH, CDR2 LQKENI. The CDR3 region is CASSISGRPGETQYF. CDR3 DNA: TGTGCCAGCTCAATTAGCGGGAGACCTGGAGAGACCCAGTACTTC.

The CDR3 sequence is CASSSAMGQQGYGYTF. The CDR3, as DNA: TGTGCCAGCAGCTCCGCTATGGGACAGCAGGGCTATGGCTACACCTTC. The chain is built from TRBV7-9 and TRBJ1-2; 7 nucleotides agree with TRBD1. CDR1 is SEHNR, CDR2 FQNEAQ, per germline (reference sequence). V was clipped by 4 bases and J by 4 bases; unmatched bases: 12. The CDR3 totals 16 residues.

The rearrangement joins TRBV7-9 to TRBJ2-1, with D perhaps assigned TRBD1 or TRBD2 (6 bases each). The germline V and J ends were trimmed by 5 bases and 5 bases, with 13 bases remaining between them. Per the germline V gene, CDR1 is SEHNR and CDR2 is FQNEAQ (reference sequence). CDR3 length: 14 amino acids. The CDR3 bases are TGTGCCAGCAGCATTGAGGGGGGCCACAATGAGCAGTTCTTC. Its translation is CASSIEGGHNEQFF.

This clone was detected once. The chain uses TRBV5-6 and TRBJ1-2, with TRBD1 identical over 7 bases. Germline V gene data show CDR1 as SGHDT and CDR2 as YYEEEE. The CDR3 consists of 17 residues. The V segment lost 4 bases and the J segment 2 bases; nucleotides outside the gene matches: 14. This CDR3 is CASSVKGGQDVNYGYTF. The CDR3 DNA sequence: TGTGCCAGCAGCGTGAAGGGCGGACAGGACGTAAACTATGGCTACACCTTC.

The rearrangement joins TRBV4-1 to TRBJ2-7; possibly TRBD1 for D (6 bases). CDR3 length: 13 amino acids. CDR1 MGHRA and CDR2 YSYEKL come from the germline V gene. V lost 4 bases, J lost 6 bases, and 13 bases lay in between. CDR3 residues: CASSPMIGGEQYF. The CDR3 nucleotides are TGCGCCAGCAGCCCGATGATAGGGGGCGAGCAGTACTTC.

The chain combines TRBV5-4 with TRBJ2-7; TRBD1 aligns across 9 bases. The ends lost 4 bases at V and 0 bases at J; junction bases unmatched: 5. The CDR3 is made up of 15 amino acids. Per the germline V gene, CDR1 is SGHNT and CDR2 is YYREEE (reference sequence). This CDR3 is CASSPGQGSSYEQYF. CDR3 nucleotides: TGTGCCAGCAGCCCAGGACAGGGGAGCTCCTACGAGCAGTACTTC.